This entry lists 15 T cell receptor beta chains sequenced from one sample in a study of memory CD4+ T cells and cytomegalovirus serostatus. Single viable CD3+CD4+CD8-CD45RO+ cells were sorted as the memory CD4+ T cells. Repertoires were generated with immunoSEQ multiplex PCR, while TCRdb's copy carries only in-frame clones and drops some. The profile covers tens of thousands of clones, with roughly 72% appearing a single time and 1.6% taken by the ten largest. Specimen: memory CD4+ T cells from blood. These TCRs come from an adult in good health and CMV-seronegative.

This sequence joins TRBV15 and TRBJ2-3; 9 nucleotides align to TRBD2. This CDR3 region has 17 residues. CDR1 is LNHNV, CDR2 YYDKDF, per germline (reference sequence). Trimming removed 1 base from V and 0 bases from J; junction bases left unmatched: 5. The CDR3: CATSRGAGGPSTDTQYF. CDR3 DNA: TGTGCCACCAGCAGAGGGGCGGGAGGGCCAAGCACAGATACGCAGTATTTT.

The rearrangement joins TRBV19 to TRBJ2-7; TRBD2 aligns across 15 bases. Unmatched junction bases numbered 9, after V lost 6 bases and J lost 6 bases. This CDR3 region has 16 residues. Germline V lookup: CDR1 LNHDA, CDR2 SQIVND (reference sequence). CDR3 sequence: CASSRGLAGGLGEQYF. The CDR3 region has the DNA TGTGCCAGTAGCCGCGGACTAGCGGGGGGGCTTGGCGAGCAGTACTTC.

V gene TRBV30 combines with J gene TRBJ2-1, with D perhaps matching TRBD2 (6 bases). CDR3 length equals 11 residues. V lost 3 bases, J lost 7 bases, and 7 bases lay in between. The germline V gene has CDR1 GTSNPN and CDR2 SVGIG (reference sequence). The CDR3 coding sequence is TGTGCCTGGAGCGGGGGTAATGAGCAGTTCTTC. This sequence encodes CAWSGGNEQFF.

The J gene is TRBJ1-3, the V gene TRBV28; D remains unclear. V was clipped by 7 bases and J by 0 bases, with 10 bases between them. The CDR3 totals 14 residues. Germline-derived CDR1 and CDR2 are MDHEN and SYDVKM. CDR3 sequence (DNA): TGTGCCAGCAACGGACCGAGCTCTGGAAACACCATATATTTT. Residues: CASNGPSSGNTIYF. Based on the CDR3 plus reference TRBV28 and TRBJ1-3, the full variable domain is DVKVTQSSRYLVKRTGEKVFLECVQDMDHENMFWYRQDPGLGLRLIYFSYDVKMKEKGDIPEGYSVSREKKERFSLILESASTNQTSMYLCASNGPSSGNTIYFGEGSWLTVV.

This clone was seen only once. The chain recombines TRBV5-8 with TRBJ2-1; no clear D gene. CDR1 and CDR2 from the germline V gene are SGHTS and YDEGEE. This CDR3 comprises 15 residues. V dropped 0 bases and J dropped 5 bases, with 12 bases sitting between them. The CDR3 sequence is CASSLGSSRDNEQFF. The CDR3 coding sequence is TGTGCCAGCAGCTTGGGCTCCAGTCGGGACAATGAGCAGTTCTTC.

The chain uses TRBV11-2 and TRBJ1-2, with a possible D match to TRBD1 (5 bases). Germline-derived CDR1 and CDR2 are SGHAT and FQNNGV. The CDR3 spans 13 residues. The V end lost 4 bases, the J end lost 7 bases, and 13 bases lay between the germline ends. The CDR3 region is CASSSRTSGGYTF. For the CDR3, the DNA is TGTGCCAGCAGCTCCCGGACAAGTGGTGGCTACACCTTC.

The rearrangement joins TRBV28 to TRBJ1-2, with 9 nucleotides matching TRBD1. The CDR3 contains 14 residues. V shed 6 bases and J 8 bases; nucleotides not matched to a gene: 10. Per the germline V gene, CDR1 is MDHEN and CDR2 is SYDVKM. The CDR3 DNA follows: TGTGCCAGCAGCTCTCAGGGACAGGGATACGGCTACACCTTC. It codes for CASSSQGQGYGYTF.

V is TRBV18 and J is TRBJ1-2; 8 bases are a match to TRBD1. CDR1 is KGHSH, CDR2 LQKENI, per germline. CDR3 length: 15 residues. V was pared by 3 bases and J by 8 bases, with 11 bases of the junction left unmatched. In nucleotides, the CDR3 is TGTGCCAGCTCACCGGGACAGGAGAGATCAAAAGGCTACACCTTC. It is translated as CASSPGQERSKGYTF.

The chain combines TRBV4-1 with TRBJ2-7; D perhaps matches TRBD2 (6 bases). CDR3 length equals 18 residues. V lost 0 bases and J lost 1, with 19 bases in between. Per germline, CDR1 MGHRA and CDR2 YSYEKL. The CDR3 bases are TGCGCCAGCAGCCAAGATTTGGGGGGAGCGGCCTCATCCTACGAGCAGTACTTC. It yields the protein CASSQDLGGAASSYEQYF.

This chain joins TRBV4-2 and TRBJ2-7, with D uncertain. The CDR3 contains 11 residues. Germline V gene sequence: CDR1 LGHNA, CDR2 YNFKEQ. The V end lost 2 bases, the J end lost 4 bases, and 3 bases lay between the germline ends. CDR3 sequence reads: CASSQKYEQYF. DNA for the CDR3: TGTGCCAGCAGCCAAAAGTACGAGCAGTACTTC.

The chain uses TRBV7-2 and TRBJ2-1; 9 bases align to TRBD2. This CDR3 is built from 15 residues. Germline CDR1 and CDR2: SGHTA and FQGNSA. V lost 5 bases to trimming and J lost 10 bases; unmatched junction nucleotides: 12. The CDR3 reads CASSPGTSPFGEQFF. CDR3 bases: TGTGCCAGCAGCCCTGGGACTAGCCCCTTTGGGGAGCAGTTCTTC.

The rearrangement uses TRBV9 and TRBJ2-1; the match to TRBD2 covers 9 bases. The trim removed 0 bases at V and 8 bases at J, leaving 6 bases unmatched. The CDR3 loop spans 15 amino acids. Germline-derived CDR1 and CDR2 are SGDLS and YYNGEE. The CDR3 region is CASSVVSGLAYEQFF. The CDR3 DNA reads as TGTGCCAGCAGCGTAGTTTCGGGACTAGCCTATGAGCAGTTCTTC.

This clone came up a few times. This sequence joins TRBV7-9 and TRBJ2-7; 8 nucleotides line up with TRBD2. Germline V gene data show CDR1 as SEHNR and CDR2 as FQNEAQ (reference sequence). The length of the CDR3 is 17 residues. Trimming at V came to 4 bases and at J to 3 bases, leaving 14 bases not matched to a gene. The CDR3: CASSSEDPGLAYYEQYF. CDR3 in DNA: TGTGCCAGCAGCTCGGAAGACCCAGGACTAGCCTACTACGAGCAGTACTTC. The full variable domain, with the rest looked up from reference TRBV7-9 and TRBJ2-7, is DTGVSQNPRHKITKRGQNVTFRCDPISEHNRLYWYRQTLGQGPEFLTYFQNEAQLEKSRLLSDRFSAERPKGSFSTLEIQRTEQGDSAMYLCASSSEDPGLAYYEQYFGPGTRLTVT.

The chain carries TRBV15 and TRBJ1-2, with D perhaps TRBD1 (6 bases). Trimming removed 1 base from V and 4 bases from J, with 13 bases in between. This CDR3 spans 15 amino acids. Germline CDR1 and CDR2: LNHNV and YYDKDF (reference sequence). CDR3 protein: CATSRAGDWSYGYTF. The DNA for the CDR3 is TGTGCCACCAGCAGAGCAGGGGATTGGAGCTATGGCTACACCTTC.

The J gene is TRBJ2-4, the V gene TRBV7-9, with unresolved D. Germline V lookup: CDR1 SEHNR, CDR2 FQNEAQ (reference sequence). The CDR3 runs to 13 residues. The V and J ends lost 11 bases and 5 bases respectively, with 16 bases between them. Written as DNA, the CDR3 is TGTGCCTGTGGGCCCGGTAGCCAAAACATTCAGTACTTC. This encodes CACGPGSQNIQYF.